This TCR beta chain was profiled in a study of blood T cells in healthy people across ages. Broader study findings: TCR beta diversity correlated strongly with naive T cell percentage. Per million T cells, TCR beta diversity dropped about linearly as age rose. A conclusive naive versus antigen-experienced comparison was prevented by the unsorted PBMCs.

Per the germline V gene, CDR1 is SGHTA and CDR2 is FQGTGA. V lost 5 bases and J lost 7, with 20 bases in between. There are 16 residues in the CDR3. Of note for this clonotype: The target antigen is unknown.

Together with a sample-barcoded 5' primer, a J-beta primer mix was included in a second PCR lasting about 6 to 11 cycles. The template-switch adaptor was a 5' adaptor with 12 random nucleotides. It tagged each cDNA molecule. From the 5' RACE reads, TCRdb called clonotypes with MiXCR, one entry per CDR3 protein. The sample yields about a million distinct CDR3 sequences, more than 30% seen once. The specimen sequenced was blood. The sequence derives from a man aged 18-30 years in good health. This sequence joins TRBV7-3 and TRBJ1-4; possible D gene TRBD1, 5 bases. Written as DNA, the CDR3 is TGTGCCAGCAGCCTACCCCTTGGGGCAGGTATTGAAAAACTGTTTTTT. It codes for CASSLPLGAGIEKLFF.